This TCR beta chain derives from a study of blood T cell repertoires in COVID-19. Assay: immunoSEQ multiplex PCR; the TCRdb copy retains only in-frame clones and omits some. The repertoire holds a few hundred thousand clones, with 84% as singletons. CDR1 is MDHEN and CDR2 is SYDVKM in the germline V gene. The CDR3 spans 13 residues. The V gene lost 3 bases and the J gene lost 6 bases, with 9 bases spanning the gap. Sequencing input: PBMCs or T cells enriched from blood (not recorded which). The chain uses TRBV28 and TRBJ1-5; D gene ambiguous. The source is a man aged 50 to 59 who had recovered from COVID-19. The CDR3 coding sequence is TGTGCCAGCAGTTTGGGTCGAGGTCAGCCCCAGCATTTT. Its translation is CASSLGRGQPQHF.